This TCR beta chain is from a study of cytomegalovirus exposure and HLA in healthy donors. Study context: T cells numbering 150 million to 200 million yielded approximately 120 million unique TCR beta sequences in an earlier analysis.

Concerning this clone itself: Its antigen is currently unknown.

This CDR3 spans 16 amino acids. Germline CDR1 and CDR2: SGHKS and YYEKEE (reference sequence). V was pared by 4 bases and J by 0 bases, with 6 bases of the junction left unmatched. It was with 60 Vbeta and 13 Jbeta primers that the PCR ran. Some clones are missing from TCRdb's copy, which holds only in-frame ones; the method was immunoSEQ multiplex PCR. This sample has about 190,000 clones, with about three quarters found just once. The study's findings and limits: Among TCR sequences, most were rare, though some public TCRs appeared in many donors. Earlier findings revealed that most TCR beta V segments proved productive either about 90% or about 30% of the time.

This chain links TRBV5-5 with TRBJ2-2; 7 bases match TRBD1. This clonotype was obtained from a woman aged 40 to 49 in good health and CMV-seronegative. Sample: PBMCs. In DNA form, the CDR3 reads TGTGCCAGCAGCCAAGAGGGGGCCTCGAACACCGGGGAGCTGTTTTTT. As protein: CASSQEGASNTGELFF.